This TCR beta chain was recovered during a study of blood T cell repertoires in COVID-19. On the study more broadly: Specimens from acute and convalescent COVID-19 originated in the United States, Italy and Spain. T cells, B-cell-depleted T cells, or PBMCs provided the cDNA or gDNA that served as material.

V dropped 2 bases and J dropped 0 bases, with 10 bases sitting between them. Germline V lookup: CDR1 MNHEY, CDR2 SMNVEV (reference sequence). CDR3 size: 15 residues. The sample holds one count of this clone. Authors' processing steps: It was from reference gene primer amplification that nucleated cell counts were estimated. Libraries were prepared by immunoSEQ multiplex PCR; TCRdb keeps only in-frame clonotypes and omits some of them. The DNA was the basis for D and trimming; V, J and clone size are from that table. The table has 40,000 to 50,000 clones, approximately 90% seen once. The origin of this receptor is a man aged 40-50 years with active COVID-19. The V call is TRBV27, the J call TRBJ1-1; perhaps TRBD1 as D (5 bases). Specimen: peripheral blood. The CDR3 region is CASSLRGQMNTEAFF. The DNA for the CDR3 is TGTGCCAGCAGTTTAAGGGGCCAGATGAACACTGAAGCTTTCTTT.